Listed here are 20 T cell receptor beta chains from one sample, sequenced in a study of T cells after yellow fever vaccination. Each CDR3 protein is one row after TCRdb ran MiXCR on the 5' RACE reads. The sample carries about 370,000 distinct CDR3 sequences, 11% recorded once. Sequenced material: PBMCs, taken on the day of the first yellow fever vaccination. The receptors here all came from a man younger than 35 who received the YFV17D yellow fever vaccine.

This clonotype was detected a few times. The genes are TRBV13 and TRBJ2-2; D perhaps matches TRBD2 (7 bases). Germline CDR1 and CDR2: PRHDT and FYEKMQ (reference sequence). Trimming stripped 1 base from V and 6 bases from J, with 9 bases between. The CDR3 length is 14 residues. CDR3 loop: CASSLAGGSGELFF. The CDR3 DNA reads TGTGCCAGCAGCTTAGCGGGGGGCTCCGGGGAGCTGTTTTTT.

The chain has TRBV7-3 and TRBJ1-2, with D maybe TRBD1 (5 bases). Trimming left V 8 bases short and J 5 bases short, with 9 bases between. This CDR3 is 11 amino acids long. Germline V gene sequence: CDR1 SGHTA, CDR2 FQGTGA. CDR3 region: CASLPGYGYTF. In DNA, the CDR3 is TGTGCCAGCCTGCCAGGGTATGGCTACACCTTC.

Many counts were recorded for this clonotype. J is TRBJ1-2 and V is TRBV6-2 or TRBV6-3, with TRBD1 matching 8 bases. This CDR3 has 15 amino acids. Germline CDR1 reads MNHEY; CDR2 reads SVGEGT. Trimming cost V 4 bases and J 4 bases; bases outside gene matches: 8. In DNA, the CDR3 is TGTGCCAGCAGTTCACGGGCAGGGGGCTTCTATGGCTACACCTTC. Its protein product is CASSSRAGGFYGYTF.

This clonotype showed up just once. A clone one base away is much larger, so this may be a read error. DNA for the CDR3: TGTGCCTGGAGTGTATACAGGCACACTAAGGGAGATACGCAGTATTTT. Amino acid sequence: CAWSVYRHTKGDTQYF. V and J are TRBV30 and TRBJ2-3; D perhaps matches TRBD1 (5 bases). The CDR3 spans 16 residues. Per the germline V gene, CDR1 is GTSNPN and CDR2 is SVGIG (reference sequence). Trimming took off 0 bases at V and 5 bases at J, with 18 bases between the two ends.

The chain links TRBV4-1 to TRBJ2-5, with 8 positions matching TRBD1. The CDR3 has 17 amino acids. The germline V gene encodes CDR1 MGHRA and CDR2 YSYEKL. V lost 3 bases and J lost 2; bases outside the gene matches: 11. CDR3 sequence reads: CASSHPASTGVQETQYF. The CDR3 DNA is TGCGCCAGCAGCCATCCCGCCTCGACAGGGGTTCAAGAGACCCAGTACTTC.

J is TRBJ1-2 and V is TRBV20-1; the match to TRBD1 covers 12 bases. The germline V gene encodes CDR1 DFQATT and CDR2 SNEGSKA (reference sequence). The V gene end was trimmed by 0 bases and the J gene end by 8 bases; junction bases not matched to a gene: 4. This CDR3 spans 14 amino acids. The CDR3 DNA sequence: TGCAGTGCTAGAGATGGGACAGGGGGCGAAGGCTACACCTTC. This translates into CSARDGTGGEGYTF.

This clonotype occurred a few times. The CDR3 DNA sequence: TGTGCCAGCAGCCCGCCTGCAGGGTTCTATGGCTACACCTTC. Protein product: CASSPPAGFYGYTF. V and J are TRBV11-2 and TRBJ1-2; possible D gene TRBD1, 5 bases. The CDR3 is 14 amino acids. Trimming pared 5 bases from V and 4 bases from J, leaving 14 bases between. Germline V lookup: CDR1 SGHAT, CDR2 FQNNGV. The variable domain in full, completed from reference TRBV11-2 and TRBJ1-2, reads EAGVAQSPRYKIIEKRQSVAFWCNPISGHATLYWYQQILGQGPKLLIQFQNNGVVDDSQLPKDRFSAERLKGVDSTLKIQPAKLEDSAVYLCASSPPAGFYGYTFGSGTRLTVV.

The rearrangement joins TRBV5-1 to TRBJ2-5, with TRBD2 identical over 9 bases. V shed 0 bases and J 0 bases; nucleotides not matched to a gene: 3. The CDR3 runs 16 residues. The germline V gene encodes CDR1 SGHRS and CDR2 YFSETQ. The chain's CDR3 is CASSLAASGDQETQYF. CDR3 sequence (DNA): TGCGCCAGCAGCTTGGCGGCTAGCGGGGACCAAGAGACCCAGTACTTC.

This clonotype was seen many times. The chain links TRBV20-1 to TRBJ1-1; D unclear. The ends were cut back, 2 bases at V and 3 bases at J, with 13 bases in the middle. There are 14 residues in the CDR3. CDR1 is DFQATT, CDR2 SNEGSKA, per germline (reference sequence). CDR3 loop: CSARRPPVDTEAFF. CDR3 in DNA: TGCAGTGCTAGACGACCGCCGGTTGACACTGAAGCTTTCTTT.

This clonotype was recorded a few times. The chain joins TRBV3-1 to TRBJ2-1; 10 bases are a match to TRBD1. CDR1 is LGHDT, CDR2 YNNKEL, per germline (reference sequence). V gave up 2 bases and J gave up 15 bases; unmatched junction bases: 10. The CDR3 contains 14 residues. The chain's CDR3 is CASSQTAPGQGTFF. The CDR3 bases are TGTGCCAGCAGCCAAACGGCTCCGGGACAGGGGACGTTCTTC.

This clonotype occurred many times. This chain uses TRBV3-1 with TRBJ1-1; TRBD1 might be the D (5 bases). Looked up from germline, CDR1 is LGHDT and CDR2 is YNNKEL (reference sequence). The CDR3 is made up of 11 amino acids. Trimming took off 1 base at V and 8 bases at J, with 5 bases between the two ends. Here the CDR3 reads CASSQAGEAFF. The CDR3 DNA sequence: TGTGCCAGCAGCCAAGCAGGGGAAGCTTTCTTT.

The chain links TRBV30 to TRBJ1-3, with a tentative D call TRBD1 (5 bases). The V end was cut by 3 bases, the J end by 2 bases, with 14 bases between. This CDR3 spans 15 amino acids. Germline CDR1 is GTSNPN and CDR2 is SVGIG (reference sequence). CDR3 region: CAWRRGGEAGNTIYF. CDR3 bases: TGTGCCTGGAGACGTGGAGGGGAGGCTGGAAACACCATATATTTT.

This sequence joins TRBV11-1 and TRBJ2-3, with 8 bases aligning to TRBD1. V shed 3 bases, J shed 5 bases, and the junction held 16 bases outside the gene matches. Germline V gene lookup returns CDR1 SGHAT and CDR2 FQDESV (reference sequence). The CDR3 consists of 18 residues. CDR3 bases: TGTGCCAGCAGCTTCGACCTCCCGGACAGGGTTCCTGGAGATACGCAGTATTTT. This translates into CASSFDLPDRVPGDTQYF.

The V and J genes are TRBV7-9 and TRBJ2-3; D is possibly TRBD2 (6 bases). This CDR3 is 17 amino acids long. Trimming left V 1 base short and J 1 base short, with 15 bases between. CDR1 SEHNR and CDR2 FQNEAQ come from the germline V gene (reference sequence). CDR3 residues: CASSLVRWERGTDTQYF. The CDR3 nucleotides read TGTGCCAGCAGCTTAGTACGTTGGGAGCGGGGCACAGATACGCAGTATTTT.

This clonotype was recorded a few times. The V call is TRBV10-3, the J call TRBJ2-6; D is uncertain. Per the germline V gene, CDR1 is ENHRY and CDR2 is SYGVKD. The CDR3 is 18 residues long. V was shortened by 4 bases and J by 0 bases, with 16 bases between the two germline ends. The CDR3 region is CAISGSGFLGSGANVLTF. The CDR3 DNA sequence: TGTGCCATCAGTGGCTCCGGGTTTTTGGGCTCTGGGGCCAACGTCCTGACTTTC.

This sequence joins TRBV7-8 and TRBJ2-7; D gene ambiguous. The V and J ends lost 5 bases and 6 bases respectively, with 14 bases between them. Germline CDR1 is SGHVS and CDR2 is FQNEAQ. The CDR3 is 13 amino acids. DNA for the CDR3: TGTGCCAGCAGCCCGGGCGGTCGCGGCGAGCAGTACTTC. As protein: CASSPGGRGEQYF.

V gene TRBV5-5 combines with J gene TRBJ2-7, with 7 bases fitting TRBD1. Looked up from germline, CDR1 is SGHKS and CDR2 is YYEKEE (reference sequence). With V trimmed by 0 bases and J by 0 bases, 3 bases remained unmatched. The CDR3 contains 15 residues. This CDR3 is CASSLGPGGSYEQYF. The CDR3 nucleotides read TGTGCCAGCAGCTTGGGGCCAGGGGGCTCCTACGAGCAGTACTTC. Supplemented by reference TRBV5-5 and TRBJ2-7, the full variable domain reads DAGVTQSPTHLIKTRGQQVTLRCSPISGHKSVSWYQQVLGQGPQFIFQYYEKEERGRGNFPDRFSARQFPNYSSELNVNALLLGDSALYLCASSLGPGGSYEQYFGPGTRLTVT.

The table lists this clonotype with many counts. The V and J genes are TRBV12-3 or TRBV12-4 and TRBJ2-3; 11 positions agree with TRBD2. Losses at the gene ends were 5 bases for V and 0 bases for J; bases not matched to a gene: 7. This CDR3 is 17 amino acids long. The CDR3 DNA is TGTGCCAGCAGTCGACCGGGACTAGCGGTCAGCACAGATACGCAGTATTTT. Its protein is CASSRPGLAVSTDTQYF.

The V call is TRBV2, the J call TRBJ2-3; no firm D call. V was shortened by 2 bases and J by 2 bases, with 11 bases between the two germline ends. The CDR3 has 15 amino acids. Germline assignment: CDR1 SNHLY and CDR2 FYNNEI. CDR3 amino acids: CASSEILALTDTQYF. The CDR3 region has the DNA TGTGCCAGCAGTGAAATATTAGCCCTCACAGATACGCAGTATTTT. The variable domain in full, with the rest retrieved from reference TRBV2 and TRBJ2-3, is EPEVTQTPSHQVTQMGQEVILRCVPISNHLYFYWYRQILGQKVEFLVSFYNNEISEKSEIFDDQFSVERPDGSNFTLKIRSTKLEDSAMYFCASSEILALTDTQYFGPGTRLTVL.

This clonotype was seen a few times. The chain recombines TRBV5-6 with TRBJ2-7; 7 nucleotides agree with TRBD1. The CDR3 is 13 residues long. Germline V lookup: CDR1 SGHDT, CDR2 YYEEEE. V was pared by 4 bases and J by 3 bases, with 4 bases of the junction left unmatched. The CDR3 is CASSLWTGYEQYF. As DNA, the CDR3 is TGTGCCAGCAGCCTATGGACAGGCTACGAGCAGTACTTC.